The clone carrying this T cell receptor beta chain was seen a single time. Assay used: immunoSEQ multiplex PCR; TCRdb lists only in-frame clones, some missing. This repertoire shows some 20,000 clones, 85% to 90% found once; its top ten account for around 39%. This entry comes from a study of control samples from healthy donors and cancer patients. The CDR3 has 12 amino acids. V usage is TRBV7-5 and J usage is TRBJ2-3. TRBV7-5 is a listed pseudogene. The receptor's source is a man aged 55 to 69 with head and neck cancer. Source material: PBMCs. DNA for the CDR3: TGTGCCAGAAGCTCATACACAGATACGCAGTATTTT. Protein sequence: CARSSYTDTQYF.